This TCR beta chain was recovered during a study of T cell responses to AZD1222 COVID-19 vaccine. The assay was immunoSEQ multiplex PCR, and TCRdb's table has in-frame clones only and misses some. This table holds 75,000 to 100,000 clones, about 88% found once. This CDR3 contains 15 residues. Germline V lookup: CDR1 ENHRY, CDR2 SYGVKD. J was trimmed by 9 bases and V by 2 bases; bases with no gene match: 9. Findings and caveats of the study: Clonal diversity was possibly underestimated; the donors were predominantly white British and more often female. The peak T cell response came first, and repertoires were sampled only after it. Spike as a whole was targeted by vaccine-associated CD4 TCRs, dominant at 160-218 and 743-854.

Comment on this clone: Antigen: not known.

The sequence came from an adult in good health. The sample was peripheral blood, taken on day 0 of AZD1222 vaccination. The V and J genes are TRBV10-3 and TRBJ1-3, with 8 positions matching TRBD1. The DNA of the CDR3 is TGTGCCATCAGTGAGGCCCAGGGGGCCGATCTCACCATATATTTT. Translated, it gives CAISEAQGADLTIYF.